These 25 T cell receptor beta chains share one sample of origin, sequenced in a study of response to subunit inactivated influenza vaccine. TCRdb processed the RT-PCR reads anew with MiXCR; each CDR3 protein has one entry. The sample lists 500,000 to 600,000 distinct CDR3 sequences, about 11% occurring once. The sequenced sample was PBMCs from blood, obtained on the day of vaccination. The receptor set was obtained from a man between 45 and 60 years old who received an inactivated influenza vaccine.

This chain joins TRBV12-3 or TRBV12-4 and TRBJ2-5, with 8 bases identical to TRBD1. The CDR3 spans 15 residues. The J segment lost 7 bases and the V segment lost 6 bases, leaving 13 bases of the junction unmatched. The DNA for the CDR3 is TGTGCCAGCAGCGGGACAGGTCGCTTACACGGGACCCAGTACTTC. This translates into CASSGTGRLHGTQYF.

This clonotype was seen a handful of times. This sequence joins TRBV7-2 and TRBJ2-7; a possible D gene is TRBD1 (6 bases). CDR1 SGHTA and CDR2 FQGNSA come from the germline V gene. Trimming removed 0 bases from V and 5 bases from J, with 11 bases in between. This CDR3 is built from 14 residues. The CDR3 DNA follows: TGTGCCAGCAGCTTAGCACAGGGAACCCACGAGCAGTACTTC. This codes for CASSLAQGTHEQYF.

This chain connects TRBV5-1 to TRBJ2-3, with D unclear. Trimming removed 0 bases at V and 4 bases at J, with 15 bases between. This CDR3 is built from 16 residues. Germline V CDR1 and CDR2: SGHRS, YFSETQ. CDR3 loop: CASSLEQLTPSDTQYF. The CDR3 nucleotides are TGCGCCAGCAGCTTGGAGCAGTTAACACCGTCAGATACGCAGTATTTT.

The rearrangement joins TRBV12-3 or TRBV12-4 to TRBJ2-1; 8 bases align to TRBD1. With 3 bases clipped from V and 4 bases from J, the junction kept 8 bases outside the gene matches. This CDR3 has 16 residues. The CDR3 DNA follows: TGTGCCAGCAGTTTGGGTCAGGGGGCAACGTACAATGAGCAGTTCTTC. Translating gives CASSLGQGATYNEQFF.

The chain combines TRBV7-8 with TRBJ1-6, with a possible D match to TRBD1 (5 bases). The CDR3 covers 16 residues. V shed 5 bases and J shed 7 bases, with 18 bases lying between them. Germline V gene data show CDR1 as SGHVS and CDR2 as FQNEAQ. CDR3 sequence: CASSRGGSGLNSPLHF. The DNA of the CDR3 is TGTGCCAGCAGCCGCGGGGGTTCAGGGTTGAATTCACCCCTCCACTTT. Full variable domain (outside the CDR3, taken from reference TRBV7-8 and TRBJ1-6): GAGVSQSPRYKVAKRGQDVALRCDPISGHVSLFWYQQALGQGPEFLTYFQNEAQLDKSGLPSDRFFAERPEGSVSTLKIQRTQQEDSAVYLCASSRGGSGLNSPLHFGNGTRLTVT.

This chain uses TRBV10-3 with TRBJ2-5, with 8 bases aligning to TRBD1. The CDR3 spans 14 residues. V lost 6 bases and J lost 2; bases outside the gene matches: 5. Germline V CDR1 and CDR2: ENHRY, SYGVKD. This CDR3 is CAISQGARQETQYF. The DNA of the CDR3 is TGTGCCATCAGCCAGGGGGCGCGTCAAGAGACCCAGTACTTC.

This clonotype was recorded a few times. This chain connects TRBV20-1 to TRBJ2-7, with D perhaps matching TRBD1 (6 bases). Per the germline V gene, CDR1 is DFQATT and CDR2 is SNEGSKA (reference sequence). This CDR3 has 12 amino acids. The germline V and J ends were trimmed by 4 bases and 2 bases, with 9 bases remaining between them. CDR3 nucleotides: TGCAGTGCTATAGGACAGCCCTACGAGCAGTACTTC. Its translation: CSAIGQPYEQYF.

This rearrangement joins TRBV5-1 to TRBJ2-1, with 8 bases matching TRBD2. V lost 1 base and J lost 3; bases outside the gene matches: 6. The germline CDR1 and CDR2 sequences are SGHRS and YFSETQ. There are 16 residues in the CDR3. CDR3 nucleotide sequence: TGCGCCAGCAGCTTGTTGGCGGGAGGCCACTACAATGAGCAGTTCTTC. It is translated as CASSLLAGGHYNEQFF.

The CDR3, as DNA: TGTGCCAGCAGTCTGGGACAGGGGAAAAACAATGAGCAGTTCTTC. Translating it yields CASSLGQGKNNEQFF. This sequence joins TRBV12-3 or TRBV12-4 and TRBJ2-1; 10 bases align to TRBD1. J was trimmed by 5 bases and V by 5 bases; bases with no gene match: 6. The CDR3 covers 15 residues.

The sample holds many counts of this clonotype. The chain couples TRBV2 to TRBJ2-2, with D perhaps given as TRBD1 or TRBD2 (5 bases each). Germline CDR1 reads SNHLY; CDR2 reads FYNNEI. The germline V and J ends were trimmed by 6 bases and 2 bases, with 10 bases remaining between them. The CDR3 runs to 14 residues. CDR3 in amino acids: CASRPGPNTGELFF. In nucleotides, the CDR3 is TGTGCCAGCAGGCCGGGGCCTAACACCGGGGAGCTGTTTTTT.

The chain combines TRBV15 with TRBJ2-6; D is unresolved. The germline gives CDR1 LNHNV, CDR2 YYDKDF (reference sequence). The CDR3 is 19 amino acids. V was clipped by 3 bases and J by 3 bases, with 21 bases between them. This CDR3 is CATSRGPVGLLGGANVLTF. The CDR3 DNA is TGTGCCACCAGCAGGGGCCCAGTGGGTCTGCTAGGTGGGGCCAACGTCCTGACTTTC.

The chain is built from TRBV20-1 and TRBJ2-2; TRBD2 matches at 10 bases. After removal of 2 bases from V and 5 bases from J, the junction contained 8 bases not matched to a gene. The CDR3 is 16 residues long. Germline CDR1 and CDR2: DFQATT and SNEGSKA (reference sequence). CDR3 sequence (DNA): TGCAGTGCTAGACCGGCTAGCGGGAGTCAGACCGGGGAGCTGTTTTTT. Residues: CSARPASGSQTGELFF.

The J gene is TRBJ2-7, the V gene TRBV28; D gene uncertain. The CDR3 spans 12 residues. The V gene lost 2 bases and the J gene lost 12 bases, with 14 bases spanning the gap. The germline CDR1 and CDR2 sequences are MDHEN and SYDVKM. This CDR3 reads CASSLPSRKAYF. The CDR3 DNA reads TGTGCCAGCAGTTTACCATCTAGGAAGGCGTACTTC.

This clonotype was counted a few times. The V call is TRBV20-1, the J call TRBJ1-3, with D unresolved. V lost 4 bases to trimming and J lost 0 bases, with 4 bases between them. The CDR3 sequence is 12 residues long. The germline V gene encodes CDR1 DFQATT and CDR2 SNEGSKA (reference sequence). The CDR3 bases are TGCAGTGCTACCTTCTCTGGAAACACCATATATTTT. Its translation is CSATFSGNTIYF.

In its sample, this clonotype was seen many times. This chain connects TRBV20-1 to TRBJ2-1; 8 nucleotides align to TRBD2. V shed 3 bases and J 8 bases; nucleotides not matched to a gene: 3. Germline assignment: CDR1 DFQATT and CDR2 SNEGSKA (reference sequence). The CDR3 runs 12 residues. CDR3: CSASGRAYEQFF. CDR3 DNA sequence: TGCAGTGCTAGCGGGAGGGCTTATGAGCAGTTCTTC.

The table lists this clonotype with a few counts. This rearrangement joins TRBV29-1 to TRBJ2-3; D unresolved. Germline assignment: CDR1 SQVTM and CDR2 ANQGSEA. CDR3 size: 14 residues. V was cut by 0 bases and J by 5 bases, with 12 bases left in between. The CDR3 is CSVEDPSRVDTQYF. CDR3 DNA: TGCAGCGTTGAAGATCCCTCCCGGGTAGATACGCAGTATTTT.

The chain employs TRBV27 and TRBJ2-4; D is unclear. The CDR3 consists of 14 residues. V was trimmed by 0 bases and J by 3 bases, leaving 6 bases between them. In germline, CDR1 is MNHEY, CDR2 SMNVEV (reference sequence). The CDR3: CASSLSAFKNIQYF. The CDR3 DNA reads as TGTGCCAGCAGTTTATCTGCCTTCAAAAACATTCAGTACTTC.

The chain couples TRBV7-6 to TRBJ2-3, with D tentatively TRBD2 (6 bases). CDR1 is SGHVS, CDR2 FNYEAQ, per germline. The CDR3 is made up of 15 amino acids. V lost 2 bases and J 3 bases, leaving 12 bases between the germline ends. CDR3 in DNA: TGTGCCAGCAGCTTACTAGCGAGAAGAACAGATACGCAGTATTTT. As protein: CASSLLARRTDTQYF. Filled out from reference TRBV7-6 and TRBJ2-3, the complete variable domain reads GAGVSQSPRYKVTKRGQDVALRCDPISGHVSLYWYRQALGQGPEFLTYFNYEAQQDKSGLPNDRFSAERPEGSISTLTIQRTEQRDSAMYRCASSLLARRTDTQYFGPGTRLTVL.

This chain uses TRBV27 with TRBJ2-7; TRBD1 aligns across 7 bases. Trimming removed 4 bases from V and 3 bases from J; junction bases left unmatched: 9. Germline values: CDR1 MNHEY, CDR2 SMNVEV (reference sequence). This CDR3 comprises 15 residues. The CDR3 spells CASSYTGEGIYEQYF. The CDR3 bases are TGTGCCAGCAGTTACACAGGGGAAGGGATCTACGAGCAGTACTTC.

This clonotype showed up just a few times. CDR3: CASSFLTVQETQYF. DNA for the CDR3: TGTGCCAGCAGCTTCTTGACAGTCCAAGAGACCCAGTACTTC. V is TRBV7-8 and J is TRBJ2-5; a possible D gene is TRBD1 (5 bases). Trimming stripped 3 bases from V and 1 base from J, with 9 bases between. The germline V gene encodes CDR1 SGHVS and CDR2 FQNEAQ. The CDR3 spans 14 residues.

This clonotype was counted ten times or more. V usage is TRBV12-3 or TRBV12-4 and J usage is TRBJ1-5; D call uncertain. V shed 5 bases and J shed 1 base, with 12 bases lying between them. This CDR3 has 15 amino acids. The CDR3 region is CASSVADASNQPQHF. The CDR3 DNA sequence: TGTGCCAGCAGTGTGGCCGATGCGAGCAATCAGCCCCAGCATTTT.

There are a few counts of this clonotype. This sequence joins TRBV6-5 and TRBJ2-1; TRBD2 agrees at 13 bases. V lost 0 bases, J lost 8 bases, and 4 bases stayed unmatched. Germline values: CDR1 MNHEY, CDR2 SVGAGI. The CDR3 length is 16 residues. Here the CDR3 DNA reads TGTGCCAGCAGTTACTCCGGGACTAGCGGGATCTATGAGCAGTTCTTC. The encoded protein is CASSYSGTSGIYEQFF.

The chain recombines TRBV20-1 with TRBJ2-5; 12 nucleotides match TRBD2. Germline values: CDR1 DFQATT, CDR2 SNEGSKA (reference sequence). The V and J ends lost 6 bases and 5 bases, in that order; junction bases with no gene match: 4. The CDR3 totals 13 residues. CDR3 bases: TGCAGTGCCCGGACTAGCGGGACTGAGACCCAGTACTTC. Protein sequence: CSARTSGTETQYF.

The chain recombines TRBV10-3 with TRBJ2-1; 7 bases are shared with TRBD2. Trimming at V came to 6 bases and at J to 3 bases, leaving 5 bases not matched to a gene. The CDR3 is 14 amino acids. Germline V lookup: CDR1 ENHRY, CDR2 SYGVKD. This chain's CDR3 is CAIRVSGFYNEQFF. DNA of the CDR3: TGTGCCATCAGGGTTAGCGGGTTCTACAATGAGCAGTTCTTC.

The table lists this clonotype with many counts. The chain links TRBV12-3 or TRBV12-4 to TRBJ2-3; the D is unclear. Trimming stripped 6 bases from V and 3 bases from J, with 7 bases between. The CDR3 extends over 12 amino acids. In nucleotides, the CDR3 is TGTGCCAGCAGCAAACAGACAGATACGCAGTATTTT. Protein sequence: CASSKQTDTQYF.